This T cell receptor (beta chain) comes out of a study of molecular identifiers for immune sequencing clone quantification. Study at large: Across replicate runs, RNA obtained from approximately 22,000 or 94,000 naive CD8 cells was divided into five, with four undergoing sequencing. Study-wide results and limits: About a million naive cells reportedly did not prevent detection of spiked Jurkat TCR RNA from one cell. Sharing of a barcode by identical TCR molecules could cause highly expanded clone sizes to be underestimated.

Concerning this clonotype itself: What it binds is unknown.

The authors gated naive CD8 T cells as CD8+CD4-CCR7+CD45RA+ for sorting. CDR1 and CDR2 (germline): SQVTM, ANQGSEA. V shed 7 bases, J shed 1 base, and the junction held 6 bases outside the gene matches. This CDR3 is built from 15 residues. TCRdb called the PCR reads again in MiXCR, with one record for every CDR3 protein. The data contain about 40,000 distinct CDR3 sequences, approximately 18% of them singletons. V gene TRBV29-1 combines with J gene TRBJ1-6; 8 bases are a match to TRBD1. The source of this sequence is a human donor in good health. Some libraries in this study had Jurkat cell RNA spiked in. The material sequenced was naive CD8+ T cells from blood, with Jurkat cell RNA spiked in. Stated subset: FACS-sorted CD8+CD4-CCR7+CD45RA+ naive T cells. CDR3 amino acids: CSDRTGFSYNSPLHF. The CDR3 nucleotides are TGCAGCGATCGGACAGGGTTTTCCTATAATTCACCCCTCCACTTT.